This TCR beta chain was sequenced in a study of beta chain features in type 1 diabetes. The study, taken as a whole, reports: Patients with Type 1 diabetes showed moderately but significantly shorter TCRB CDR3s in all four CD4+ subsets.

Details on this clone: The target antigen is unknown.

Germline assignment: CDR1 SEHNR and CDR2 FQNEAQ (reference sequence). The CDR3 is 15 residues long. V trimming: 3 bases; J trimming: 4 bases; junction bases outside the gene matches: 4. Sequencing targeted expressed TCRB transcripts, as all isolated RNA had been reverse transcribed. Regulatory, naive and central memory T cell samples averaged roughly 4 million reads. Sequenced by immunoSEQ multiplex PCR; TCRdb stores in-frame clones only, minus some. The sample yields 350,000 to 450,000 clones, 10% to 15% seen once. The gene calls are TRBV7-9 and TRBJ2-3, with TRBD2 matching over 10 bases. The source is a woman between 18 and 30 years old with type 1 diabetes. Sequencing input: naive CD4+ T cells from blood. CDR3 DNA sequence: TGTGCCAGCAGCTTCGGGACTAGCGTCTCAGATACGCAGTATTTT. Translation: CASSFGTSVSDTQYF. Full variable domain (missing parts from reference TRBV7-9 and TRBJ2-3): DTGVSQNPRHKITKRGQNVTFRCDPISEHNRLYWYRQTLGQGPEFLTYFQNEAQLEKSRLLSDRFSAERPKGSFSTLEIQRTEQGDSAMYLCASSFGTSVSDTQYFGPGTRLTVL.